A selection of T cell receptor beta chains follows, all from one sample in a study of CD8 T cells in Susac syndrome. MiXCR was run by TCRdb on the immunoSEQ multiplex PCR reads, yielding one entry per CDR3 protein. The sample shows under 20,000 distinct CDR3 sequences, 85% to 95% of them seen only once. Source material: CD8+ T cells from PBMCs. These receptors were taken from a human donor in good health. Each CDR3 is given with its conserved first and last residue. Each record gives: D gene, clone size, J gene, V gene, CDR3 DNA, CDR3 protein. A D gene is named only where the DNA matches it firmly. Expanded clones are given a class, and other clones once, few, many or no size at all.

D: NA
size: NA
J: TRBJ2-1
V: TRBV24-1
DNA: TGTGCCACCAGTGACCCTTATAGCTCCTACAATGAGCAGTTCTTC
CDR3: CATSDPYSSYNEQFF

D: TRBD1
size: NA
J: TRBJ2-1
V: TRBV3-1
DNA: TGTGCCAGCAGCCAAGTTGGGGGACAGGGGGCAAATGAGCAGTTCTTC
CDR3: CASSQVGGQGANEQFF

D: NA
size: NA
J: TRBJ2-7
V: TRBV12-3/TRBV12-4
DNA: TGTGCCAGCAGTTATACCGGGTGGACACTCGAGCAGTACTTC
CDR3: CASSYTGWTLEQYF

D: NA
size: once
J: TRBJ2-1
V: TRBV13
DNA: TGTGCCAGCAGCATTACCAGGAATGAGCAGTTCTTC
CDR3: CASSITRNEQFF

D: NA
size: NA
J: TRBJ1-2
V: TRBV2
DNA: TGTGCCAGCAGCCCACAGAGCCCAGGCGGCTATGGCTACACCTTC
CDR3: CASSPQSPGGYGYTF

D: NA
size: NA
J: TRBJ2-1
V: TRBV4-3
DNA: TGCGCCAGCCGTGCCGATGGAGTCAATGAGCAGTTCTTC
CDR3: CASRADGVNEQFF

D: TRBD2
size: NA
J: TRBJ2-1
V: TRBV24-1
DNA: TGTGCCACCAGTGATTTTTCCGGGGGAGGGTACAATGAGCAGTTCTTC
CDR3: CATSDFSGGGYNEQFF

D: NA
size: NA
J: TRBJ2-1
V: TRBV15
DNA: TGTGCCACCAGCAGAGGATTACATGAGCAGTTCTTC
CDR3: CATSRGLHEQFF

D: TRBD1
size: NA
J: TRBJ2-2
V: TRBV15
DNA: TGTGCCACCAGCGGGACAGAGAACACCGGGGAGCTGTTTTTT
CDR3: CATSGTENTGELFF

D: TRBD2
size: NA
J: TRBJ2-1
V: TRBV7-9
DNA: TGTGCCAGCAGCATCGGGACTAGCGGACGCAATGAGCAGTTCTTC
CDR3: CASSIGTSGRNEQFF

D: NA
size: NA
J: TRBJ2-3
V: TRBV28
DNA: TGTGCCAGCAGTTCAAGACAGGCGCTACTATTTTTTCTTGTCACAGATACGCAGTATTTT
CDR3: CASSSRQALLFFLVTDTQYF

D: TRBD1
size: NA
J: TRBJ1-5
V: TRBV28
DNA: TGTGCCAGCAGTGGGACAGCTAGCAATCAGCCCCAGCATTTT
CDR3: CASSGTASNQPQHF

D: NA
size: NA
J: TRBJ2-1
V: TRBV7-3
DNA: TGTGCCAGCAGCTTAGGCGGGATTTTCCCTGACAATGAGCAGTTCTTC
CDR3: CASSLGGIFPDNEQFF

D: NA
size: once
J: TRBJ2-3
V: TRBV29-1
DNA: TGCAGCGTTGATCGGGGCAGATACACAGATACGCAGTATTTT
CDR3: CSVDRGRYTDTQYF

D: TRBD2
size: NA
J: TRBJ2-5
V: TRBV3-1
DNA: TGTGCCAGCAGCCATAGTTATCTAGCGGGACAAGAGACCCAGTACTTC
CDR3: CASSHSYLAGQETQYF

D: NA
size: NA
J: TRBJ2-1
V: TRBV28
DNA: TGTGCCAGCAGTCCTTTGCCGGGCTATGAGCAGTTCTTC
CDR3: CASSPLPGYEQFF